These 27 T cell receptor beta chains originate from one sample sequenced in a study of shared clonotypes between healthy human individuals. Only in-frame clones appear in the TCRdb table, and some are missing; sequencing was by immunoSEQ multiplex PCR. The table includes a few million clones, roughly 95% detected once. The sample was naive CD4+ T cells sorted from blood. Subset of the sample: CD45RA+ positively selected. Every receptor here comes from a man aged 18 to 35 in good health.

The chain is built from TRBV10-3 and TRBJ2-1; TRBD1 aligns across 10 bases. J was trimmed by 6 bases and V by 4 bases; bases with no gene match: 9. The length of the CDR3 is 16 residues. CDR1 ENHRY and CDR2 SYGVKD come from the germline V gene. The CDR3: CAISGGDRGRLNEQFF. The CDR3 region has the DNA TGTGCCATCAGTGGGGGGGACAGGGGCCGCCTCAATGAGCAGTTCTTC.

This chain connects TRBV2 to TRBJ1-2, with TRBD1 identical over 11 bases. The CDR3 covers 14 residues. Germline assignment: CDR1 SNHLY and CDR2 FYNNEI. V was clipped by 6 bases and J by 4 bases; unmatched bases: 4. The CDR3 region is CASRPGQGAYGYTF. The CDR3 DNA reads TGTGCCAGCAGACCAGGACAGGGGGCCTATGGCTACACCTTC.

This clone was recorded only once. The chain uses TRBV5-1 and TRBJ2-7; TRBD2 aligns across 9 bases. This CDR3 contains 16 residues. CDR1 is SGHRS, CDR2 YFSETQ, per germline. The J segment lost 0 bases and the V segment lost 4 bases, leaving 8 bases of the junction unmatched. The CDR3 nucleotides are TGCGCCAGCAGCCGCCTGGCTAGCGGGGACTCCTACGAGCAGTACTTC. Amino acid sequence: CASSRLASGDSYEQYF. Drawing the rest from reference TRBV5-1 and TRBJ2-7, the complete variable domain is KAGVTQTPRYLIKTRGQQVTLSCSPISGHRSVSWYQQTPGQGLQFLFEYFSETQRNKGNFPGRFSGRQFSNSRSEMNVSTLELGDSALYLCASSRLASGDSYEQYFGPGTRLTVT.

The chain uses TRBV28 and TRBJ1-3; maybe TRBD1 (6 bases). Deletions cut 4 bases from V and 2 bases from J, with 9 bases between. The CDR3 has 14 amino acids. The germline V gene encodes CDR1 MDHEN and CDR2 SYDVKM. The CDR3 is CASSSPGAGNTIYF. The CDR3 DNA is TGTGCCAGCAGTTCCCCAGGGGCTGGAAACACCATATATTTT.

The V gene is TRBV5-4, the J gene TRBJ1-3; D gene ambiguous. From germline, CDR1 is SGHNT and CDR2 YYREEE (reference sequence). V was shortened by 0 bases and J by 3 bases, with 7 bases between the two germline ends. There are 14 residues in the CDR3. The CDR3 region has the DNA TGTGCCAGCAGCTTGGGCATCGGTGGAAACACCATATATTTT. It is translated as CASSLGIGGNTIYF.

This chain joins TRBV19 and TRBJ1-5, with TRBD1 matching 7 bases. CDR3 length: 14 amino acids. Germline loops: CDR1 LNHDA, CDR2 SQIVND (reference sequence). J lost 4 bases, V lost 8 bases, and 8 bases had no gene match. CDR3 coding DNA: TGTGCCAGTGTTCCAGGGGGGGGAAATCAGCCCCAGCATTTT. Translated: CASVPGGGNQPQHF.

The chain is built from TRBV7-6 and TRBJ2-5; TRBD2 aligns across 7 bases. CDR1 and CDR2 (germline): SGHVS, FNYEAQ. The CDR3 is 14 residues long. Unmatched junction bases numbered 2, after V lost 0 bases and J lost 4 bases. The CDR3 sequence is CASSLAGLPETQYF. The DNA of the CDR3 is TGTGCCAGCAGCTTAGCGGGACTACCAGAGACCCAGTACTTC. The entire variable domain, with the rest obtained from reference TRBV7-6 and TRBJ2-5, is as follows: GAGVSQSPRYKVTKRGQDVALRCDPISGHVSLYWYRQALGQGPEFLTYFNYEAQQDKSGLPNDRFSAERPEGSISTLTIQRTEQRDSAMYRCASSLAGLPETQYFGPGTRLLVL.

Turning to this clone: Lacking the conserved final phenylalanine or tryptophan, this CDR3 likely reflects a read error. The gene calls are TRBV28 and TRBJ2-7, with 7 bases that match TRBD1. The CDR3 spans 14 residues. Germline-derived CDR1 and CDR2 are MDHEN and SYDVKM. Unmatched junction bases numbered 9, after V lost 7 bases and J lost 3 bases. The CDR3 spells CASNTGALNYEQYL. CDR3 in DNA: TGTGCCAGCAATACAGGGGCTCTCAACTACGAGCAGTACCTC.

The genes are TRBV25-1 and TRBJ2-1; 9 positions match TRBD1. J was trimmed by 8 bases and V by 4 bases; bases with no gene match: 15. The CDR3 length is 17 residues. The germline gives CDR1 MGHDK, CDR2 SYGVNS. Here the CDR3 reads CASSASRPGTGSDEQFF. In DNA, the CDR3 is TGTGCCAGCAGTGCCTCCCGGCCCGGGACAGGGTCTGATGAGCAGTTCTTC.

CDR3 DNA sequence: TGTGCCAGCAGGTCAAGCCCACAGGGGTTGGGGAACTATGGCTACACCTTC. Translating gives CASRSSPQGLGNYGYTF. The chain recombines TRBV11-2 with TRBJ1-2; 7 bases fit TRBD1. Germline V lookup: CDR1 SGHAT, CDR2 FQNNGV. The CDR3 runs 17 residues. Losses at the gene ends were 6 bases for V and 2 bases for J; bases not matched to a gene: 15. The complete variable domain, with remaining parts taken from reference TRBV11-2 and TRBJ1-2, reads EAGVAQSPRYKIIEKRQSVAFWCNPISGHATLYWYQQILGQGPKLLIQFQNNGVVDDSQLPKDRFSAERLKGVDSTLKIQPAKLEDSAVYLCASRSSPQGLGNYGYTFGSGTRLTVV.

In DNA, the CDR3 is TGCAGCGTTGACGGGGGTGGGGACATTCAGTACTTC. Amino acid sequence: CSVDGGGDIQYF. The chain is built from TRBV29-1 and TRBJ2-4, with a possible D match to TRBD2 (6 bases). There are 12 residues in the CDR3. The germline V and J ends were trimmed by 3 bases and 8 bases, with 11 bases remaining between them. Germline assignment: CDR1 SQVTM and CDR2 ANQGSEA.

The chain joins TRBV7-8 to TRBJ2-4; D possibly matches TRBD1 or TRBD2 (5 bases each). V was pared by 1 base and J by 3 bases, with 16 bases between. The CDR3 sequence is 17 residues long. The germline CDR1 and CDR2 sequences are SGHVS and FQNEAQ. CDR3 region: CASSLGDGRQLKNIQYF. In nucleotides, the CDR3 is TGTGCCAGCAGCTTAGGGGACGGAAGACAGCTCAAAAACATTCAGTACTTC.

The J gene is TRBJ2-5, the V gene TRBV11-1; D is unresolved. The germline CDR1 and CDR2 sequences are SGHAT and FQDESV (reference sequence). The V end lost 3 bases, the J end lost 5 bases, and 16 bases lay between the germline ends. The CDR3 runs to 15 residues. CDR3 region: CASSFEPPLGETQYF. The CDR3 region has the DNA TGTGCCAGCAGCTTCGAACCTCCCCTGGGTGAGACCCAGTACTTC.

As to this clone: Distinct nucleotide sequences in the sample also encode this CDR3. The DNA of the CDR3 is TGCAGCGTCGGGGGCGCACAAGAGACCCAGTACTTC. Its translation is CSVGGAQETQYF. This sequence joins TRBV29-1 and TRBJ2-5; D is perhaps TRBD1 or TRBD2 (6 bases each). CDR1 and CDR2 (germline): SQVTM, ANQGSEA. The CDR3 has 12 amino acids. Trimming cost V 6 bases and J 2 bases, with 10 bases left between them.

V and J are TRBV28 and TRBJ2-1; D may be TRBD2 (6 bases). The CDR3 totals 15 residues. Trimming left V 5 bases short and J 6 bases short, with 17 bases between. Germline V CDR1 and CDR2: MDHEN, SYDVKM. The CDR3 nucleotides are TGTGCCAGCAGTACAACTAGCCTCAGAGGCAATGAGCAGTTCTTC. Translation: CASSTTSLRGNEQFF.

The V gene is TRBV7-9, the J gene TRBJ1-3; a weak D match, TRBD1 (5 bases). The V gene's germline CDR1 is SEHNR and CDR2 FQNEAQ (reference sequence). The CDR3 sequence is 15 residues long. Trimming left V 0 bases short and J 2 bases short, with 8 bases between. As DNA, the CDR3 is TGTGCCAGCAGCTTAGCCGGGACCCCTGGAAACACCATATATTTT. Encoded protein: CASSLAGTPGNTIYF.

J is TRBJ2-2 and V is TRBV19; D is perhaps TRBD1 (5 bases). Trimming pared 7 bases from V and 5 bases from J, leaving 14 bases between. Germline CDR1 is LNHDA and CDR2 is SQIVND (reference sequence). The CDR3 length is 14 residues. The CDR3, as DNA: TGTGCCAGTATAAAGCCCCCAGGGACCGGGGAGCTGTTTTTT. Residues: CASIKPPGTGELFF.

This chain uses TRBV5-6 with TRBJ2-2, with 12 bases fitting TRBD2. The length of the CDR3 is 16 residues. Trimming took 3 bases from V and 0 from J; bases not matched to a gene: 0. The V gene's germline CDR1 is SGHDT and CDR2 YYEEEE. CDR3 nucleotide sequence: TGTGCCAGCAGCTCTAGCGGGGGGGCGAACACCGGGGAGCTGTTTTTT. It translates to CASSSSGGANTGELFF.

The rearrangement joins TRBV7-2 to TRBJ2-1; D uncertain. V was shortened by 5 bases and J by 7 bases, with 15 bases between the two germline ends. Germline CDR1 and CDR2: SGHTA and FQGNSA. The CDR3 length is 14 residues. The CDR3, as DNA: TGTGCCAGCAGCCCACGGTTTGCTGGGAATGAGCAGTTCTTC. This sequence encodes CASSPRFAGNEQFF.

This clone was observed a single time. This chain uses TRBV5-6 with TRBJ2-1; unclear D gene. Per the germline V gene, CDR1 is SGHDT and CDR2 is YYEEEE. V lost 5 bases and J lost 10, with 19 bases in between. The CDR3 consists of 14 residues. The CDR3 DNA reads TGTGCCAGCAGTGTTGTATTTAGCTTTATCGAGCAGTTCTTC. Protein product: CASSVVFSFIEQFF.

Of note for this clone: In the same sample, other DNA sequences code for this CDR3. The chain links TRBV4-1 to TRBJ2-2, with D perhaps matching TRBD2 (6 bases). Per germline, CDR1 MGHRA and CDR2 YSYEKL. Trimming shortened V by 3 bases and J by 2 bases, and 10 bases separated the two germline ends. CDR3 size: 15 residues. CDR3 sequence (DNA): TGCGCCAGCAGCCAGGGGACTCTAAACACCGGGGAGCTGTTTTTT. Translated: CASSQGTLNTGELFF.

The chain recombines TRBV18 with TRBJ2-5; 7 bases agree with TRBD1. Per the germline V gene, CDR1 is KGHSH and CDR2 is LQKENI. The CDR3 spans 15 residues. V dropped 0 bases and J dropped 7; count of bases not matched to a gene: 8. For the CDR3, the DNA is TGTGCCAGCTCACCACCGGGACAGTCCGGCGGGACCCAGTACTTC. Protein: CASSPPGQSGGTQYF.

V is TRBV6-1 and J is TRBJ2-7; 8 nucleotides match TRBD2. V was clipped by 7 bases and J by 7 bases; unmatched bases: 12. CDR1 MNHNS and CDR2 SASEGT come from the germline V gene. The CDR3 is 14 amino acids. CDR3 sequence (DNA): TGTGCCAGCATGGAACGGGGGGGCCGAGGAGAGCAGTACTTC. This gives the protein CASMERGGRGEQYF.

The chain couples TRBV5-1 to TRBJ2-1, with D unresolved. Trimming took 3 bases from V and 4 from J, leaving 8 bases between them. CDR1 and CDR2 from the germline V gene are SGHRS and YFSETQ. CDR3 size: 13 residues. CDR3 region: CASSSDGYNEQFF. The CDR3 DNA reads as TGCGCCAGCAGCTCGGACGGATACAATGAGCAGTTCTTC.

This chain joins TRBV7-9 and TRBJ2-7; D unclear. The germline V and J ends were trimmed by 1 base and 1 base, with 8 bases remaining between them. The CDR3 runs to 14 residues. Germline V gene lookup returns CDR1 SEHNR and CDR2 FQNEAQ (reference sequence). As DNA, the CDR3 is TGTGCCAGCAGCTTAGGGGCAGCTTCCTACGAGCAGTACTTC. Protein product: CASSLGAASYEQYF.

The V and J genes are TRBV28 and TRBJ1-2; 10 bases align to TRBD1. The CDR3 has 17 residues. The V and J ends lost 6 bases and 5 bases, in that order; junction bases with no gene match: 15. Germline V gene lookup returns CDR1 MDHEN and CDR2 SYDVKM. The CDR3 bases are TGTGCCAGCAGCGATAACGGACAGGGGGTGCTAACGTATGGCTACACCTTC. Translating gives CASSDNGQGVLTYGYTF.

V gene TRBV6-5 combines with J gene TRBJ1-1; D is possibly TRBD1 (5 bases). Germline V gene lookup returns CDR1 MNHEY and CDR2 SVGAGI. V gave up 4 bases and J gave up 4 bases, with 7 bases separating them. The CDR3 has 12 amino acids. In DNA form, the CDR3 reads TGTGCCAGCAGTTTTACAGGCACTGAAGCTTTCTTT. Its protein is CASSFTGTEAFF.